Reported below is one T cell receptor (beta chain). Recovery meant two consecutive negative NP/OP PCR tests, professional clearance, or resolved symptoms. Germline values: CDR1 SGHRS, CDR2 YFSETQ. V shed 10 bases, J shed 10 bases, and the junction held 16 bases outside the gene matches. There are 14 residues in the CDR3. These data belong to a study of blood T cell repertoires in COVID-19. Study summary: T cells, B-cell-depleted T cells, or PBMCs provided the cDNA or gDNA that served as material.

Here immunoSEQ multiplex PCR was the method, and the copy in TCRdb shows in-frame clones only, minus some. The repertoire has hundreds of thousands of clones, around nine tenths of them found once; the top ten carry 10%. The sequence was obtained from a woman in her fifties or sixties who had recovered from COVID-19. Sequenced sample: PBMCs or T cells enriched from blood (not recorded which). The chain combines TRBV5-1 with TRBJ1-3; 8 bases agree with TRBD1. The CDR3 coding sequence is TGCGCCTCTTCCCCGAGGCAGGGGGCCGGAACCATATATTTT. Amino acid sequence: CASSPRQGAGTIYF.